Listed here are 24 T cell receptor beta chains from one sample, sequenced in a study of blood T cell repertoires in COVID-19. Sequencing was performed with immunoSEQ multiplex PCR; in TCRdb, only in-frame clones are kept and a portion is missing. The sample lists 170,000 or so clones, less than 90% seen once, with about 7% in the top ten. Input material: PBMCs or T cells enriched from blood (not recorded which). The source of these receptors is a woman aged 45-60 years who had recovered from COVID-19.

The rearrangement links TRBV6-5 to TRBJ1-2, with D possibly TRBD1 on 6 matching bases. This CDR3 is 14 amino acids long. Per the germline V gene, CDR1 is MNHEY and CDR2 is SVGAGI. V was clipped by 2 bases and J by 4 bases, with 11 bases between them. The CDR3 reads CASSYRTDSYGYTF. CDR3 DNA: TGTGCCAGCAGTTACAGGACAGACTCCTATGGCTACACCTTC.

This clone was counted a few times. This chain uses TRBV5-6 with TRBJ1-5; D is undetermined. Trimming took 2 bases from V and 0 from J, leaving 6 bases between them. The CDR3 sequence is 14 residues long. Germline CDR1 SGHDT, CDR2 YYEEEE. The CDR3 protein is CASSFQFSNQPQHF. The CDR3 DNA reads as TGTGCCAGCAGCTTTCAGTTTAGCAATCAGCCCCAGCATTTT. Complete variable domain (other parts from reference TRBV5-6 and TRBJ1-5): DAGVTQSPTHLIKTRGQQVTLRCSPKSGHDTVSWYQQALGQGPQFIFQYYEEEERQRGNFPDRFSGHQFPNYSSELNVNALLLGDSALYLCASSFQFSNQPQHFGDGTRLSIL.

CDR3 coding DNA: TGTGCCAGCTCACCGAGACAGGGCACAGATACGCAGTATTTT. Encoded protein: CASSPRQGTDTQYF. The chain has TRBV18 and TRBJ2-3; maybe TRBD1 (6 bases). V was clipped by 3 bases and J by 1 base, with 8 bases between them. Looked up from germline, CDR1 is KGHSH and CDR2 is LQKENI. This CDR3 comprises 14 residues.

J is TRBJ2-7 and V is TRBV27, with 8 bases aligning to TRBD2. J gave up 1 base and V 10 bases, and 12 bases lay outside the gene matches. This CDR3 is built from 15 residues. Germline CDR1 is MNHEY and CDR2 is SMNVEV (reference sequence). CDR3 sequence (DNA): TGTGCCACCCGGAGGATAGCGGGACCTTCCTACGAGCAGTACTTC. Its translation: CATRRIAGPSYEQYF.

V gene TRBV4-3 combines with J gene TRBJ2-7, with 9 positions matching TRBD2. The CDR3 runs 15 residues. Germline assignment: CDR1 LGHNA and CDR2 YSLEER. The V segment lost 1 base and the J segment 4 bases; nucleotides outside the gene matches: 5. CDR3 sequence: CASSQVAGAAYEQYF. In DNA, the CDR3 is TGCGCCAGCAGCCAAGTAGCGGGAGCGGCTTACGAGCAGTACTTC.

V is TRBV4-1 and J is TRBJ1-6; tentatively, D is TRBD1 (6 bases). CDR1 and CDR2 (germline): MGHRA, YSYEKL. V lost 2 bases and J 8 bases, leaving 16 bases between the germline ends. The CDR3 is 16 residues long. DNA of the CDR3: TGCGCCAGCAGCCAATCAGTACAGGGTCGGGATTCACCCCTCCACTTT. Translated, it gives CASSQSVQGRDSPLHF.

This clone is a singleton in its sample. The CDR3 spells CASSLVGAGVRNEQFF. CDR3 bases: TGTGCCAGCAGCTTAGTCGGGGCAGGGGTTCGGAATGAGCAGTTCTTC. The chain recombines TRBV7-2 with TRBJ2-1, with D possibly matching TRBD1 (6 bases). The V end lost 1 base, the J end lost 7 bases, and 17 bases lay between the germline ends. The CDR3 covers 16 residues. Germline-derived CDR1 and CDR2 are SGHTA and FQGNSA.

The chain links TRBV25-1 to TRBJ1-1; a possible D gene is TRBD1 (6 bases). Trimming took off 7 bases at V and 5 bases at J, with 17 bases between the two ends. Germline lookup yields CDR1 MGHDK and CDR2 SYGVNS. The CDR3 extends over 14 amino acids. The CDR3, as DNA: TGTGCCAGCAAGGGGGACGACAAAATGACTGAAGCTTTCTTT. Amino acids: CASKGDDKMTEAFF.

The chain carries TRBV4-1 and TRBJ1-1, with unresolved D. The CDR3 extends over 15 amino acids. Per the germline V gene, CDR1 is MGHRA and CDR2 is YSYEKL. V lost 4 bases to trimming and J lost 1 base, with 13 bases between them. The DNA of the CDR3 is TGCGCCAGCAGCCGCATCCTTGGAGAGAACACTGAAGCTTTCTTT. Protein sequence: CASSRILGENTEAFF.

The rearrangement links TRBV27 to TRBJ1-2; D is possibly TRBD1 (6 bases). V gave up 2 bases and J gave up 4 bases, with 14 bases separating them. Germline-derived CDR1 and CDR2 are MNHEY and SMNVEV (reference sequence). The CDR3 totals 15 residues. The chain's CDR3 is CASSLHPDRPYGYTF. CDR3 DNA: TGTGCCAGCAGTTTACACCCAGACAGGCCCTATGGCTACACCTTC.

The chain combines TRBV28 with TRBJ1-1; 7 bases map to TRBD1. The CDR3 is 13 amino acids. The ends lost 6 bases at V and 5 bases at J; junction bases unmatched: 6. From germline, CDR1 is MDHEN and CDR2 SYDVKM. The CDR3 is CASRLQGLTEAFF. CDR3 nucleotides: TGTGCCAGCAGGTTACAGGGGCTGACTGAAGCTTTCTTT.

The V and J genes are TRBV7-9 and TRBJ2-1; 15 bases line up with TRBD2. The CDR3 sequence is 18 residues long. V lost 5 bases and J lost 4; bases outside the gene matches: 9. Germline V lookup: CDR1 SEHNR, CDR2 FQNEAQ (reference sequence). CDR3 loop: CASSLGLAGGQGYNEQFF. The DNA for the CDR3 is TGTGCCAGCAGCCTGGGACTAGCGGGAGGTCAGGGTTACAATGAGCAGTTCTTC.

V is TRBV7-9 and J is TRBJ2-5; TRBD2 is a possible D gene (5 bases). This CDR3 is built from 14 residues. Germline values: CDR1 SEHNR, CDR2 FQNEAQ (reference sequence). The V end lost 1 base, the J end lost 5 bases, and 11 bases lay between the germline ends. The CDR3 region has the DNA TGTGCCAGCAGCTTAGGTTCGGGGTCGGAGACCCAGTACTTC. As protein: CASSLGSGSETQYF.

The chain uses TRBV5-1 and TRBJ1-2; 10 bases line up with TRBD1. CDR3 length: 15 amino acids. J was trimmed by 7 bases and V by 0 bases; bases with no gene match: 6. CDR1 is SGHRS, CDR2 YFSETQ, per germline. Here the CDR3 reads CASSLGQGAEGGYTF. DNA of the CDR3: TGCGCCAGCAGCTTGGGACAGGGGGCTGAAGGTGGCTACACCTTC.

V and J are TRBV10-3 and TRBJ2-7; the D gene is possibly TRBD2 (6 bases). The CDR3 runs 13 residues. Trimming left V 1 base short and J 5 bases short, with 9 bases between. Germline V gene data show CDR1 as ENHRY and CDR2 as SYGVKD. The CDR3 loop is CAISEWSGDEQYF. The CDR3 DNA sequence: TGTGCCATCAGTGAGTGGTCGGGGGACGAGCAGTACTTC.

The genes are TRBV5-5 and TRBJ2-5; D is unclear. Trimming cost V 0 bases and J 13 bases, with 22 bases left between them. The CDR3 consists of 15 residues. Germline V gene data show CDR1 as SGHKS and CDR2 as YYEKEE (reference sequence). CDR3 DNA sequence: TGTGCCAGCAGCTTGGACACCAACTCTCGTACAGCCTTGTACTTC. Translating it yields CASSLDTNSRTALYF.

The gene calls are TRBV28 and TRBJ2-1, with unresolved D. Deletions cut 4 bases from V and 0 bases from J, with 13 bases between. Germline values: CDR1 MDHEN, CDR2 SYDVKM. This CDR3 is built from 16 residues. The CDR3 DNA follows: TGTGCCAGCAGTTCCCCCGGAGCCGGCTCCTACAATGAGCAGTTCTTC. Translating it yields CASSSPGAGSYNEQFF. The full variable domain, completed using reference TRBV28 and TRBJ2-1, is DVKVTQSSRYLVKRTGEKVFLECVQDMDHENMFWYRQDPGLGLRLIYFSYDVKMKEKGDIPEGYSVSREKKERFSLILESASTNQTSMYLCASSSPGAGSYNEQFFGPGTRLTVL.

DNA for the CDR3: TGTGCCAGCAGTGGGGCGGCCCCCGGGGACTACGAGCAGTACTTC. Translated: CASSGAAPGDYEQYF. This chain joins TRBV2 and TRBJ2-7; TRBD2 might be the D (5 bases). The germline V and J ends were trimmed by 4 bases and 3 bases, with 16 bases remaining between them. The length of the CDR3 is 15 residues. Per the germline V gene, CDR1 is SNHLY and CDR2 is FYNNEI.

This clone was seen just once. In DNA form, the CDR3 reads TGTGCCAGCAGTTTATGGGGTAGCGGGAGGGGCTACTACGAGCAGTACTTC. This sequence encodes CASSLWGSGRGYYEQYF. The chain joins TRBV28 to TRBJ2-7; the match to TRBD2 covers 11 bases. This CDR3 spans 17 amino acids. V was pared by 0 bases and J by 3 bases, with 7 bases of the junction left unmatched. CDR1 and CDR2 (germline): MDHEN, SYDVKM.

The CDR3 region has the DNA TGTGCCAGCTCACCAGGACAGGGTAAAGAGACCCAGTACTTC. Protein sequence: CASSPGQGKETQYF. The chain is built from TRBV18 and TRBJ2-5, with TRBD1 identical over 8 bases. Germline lookup yields CDR1 KGHSH and CDR2 LQKENI. The junction had 2 bases not matched to a gene; V was cut back by 2 bases and J by 3 bases. The CDR3 consists of 14 residues. The variable domain in full, completed from reference TRBV18 and TRBJ2-5, reads NAGVMQNPRHLVRRRGQEARLRCSPMKGHSHVYWYRQLPEEGLKFMVYLQKENIIDESGMPKERFSAEFPKEGPSILRIQQVVRGDSAAYFCASSPGQGKETQYFGPGTRLLVL.

V is TRBV7-9 and J is TRBJ2-3; D is unresolved. Germline V gene sequence: CDR1 SEHNR, CDR2 FQNEAQ (reference sequence). The CDR3 has 12 amino acids. V lost 2 bases and J 4 bases, leaving 4 bases between the germline ends. The CDR3: CASSLSADTQYF. CDR3 in DNA: TGTGCCAGCAGCTTATCGGCAGATACGCAGTATTTT.

The chain carries TRBV21-1 and TRBJ2-4; no DNA check was done on the table's D call, TRBD2. TRBV21-1 is a pseudogene locus. The CDR3 length is 18 residues. Here the CDR3 DNA reads TGTGCCAGCAGCAACTCTAGCGTCGACGCCATAGCCAAAAACATTCAGTACTTC. Translating it yields CASSNSSVDAIAKNIQYF.

The rearrangement joins TRBV27 to TRBJ1-6; 8 nucleotides align to TRBD1. Per the germline V gene, CDR1 is MNHEY and CDR2 is SMNVEV (reference sequence). V was pared by 4 bases and J by 10 bases, with 9 bases of the junction left unmatched. The CDR3 runs to 15 residues. CDR3: CASSSDDRGYSPLHF. As DNA, the CDR3 is TGTGCCAGCAGTTCCGATGACAGGGGTTACTCACCCCTCCACTTT.

The chain recombines TRBV7-9 with TRBJ2-5, with D possibly TRBD2 on 6 matching bases. CDR1 and CDR2 (germline): SEHNR, FQNEAQ (reference sequence). With 3 bases removed from V and 5 bases from J, the gap between germline ends came to 13 bases. The CDR3 length is 14 residues. The CDR3 reads CASSFGGVSETQYF. The CDR3 coding sequence is TGTGCCAGCAGCTTTGGAGGGGTCAGCGAGACCCAGTACTTC.